This TCR beta chain was identified in a study of OX40 agonist ivuxolimab in advanced cancers. V lost 4 bases to trimming and J lost 10 bases, with 17 bases between them. The CDR3 runs 14 residues. Germline loops: CDR1 SGHAT, CDR2 FQNNGV. TCRdb's copy holds only in-frame clones and misses some; the assay was immunoSEQ multiplex PCR. This sample yields about 72,000 clones, of which about 87% are seen a single time; 1% belongs to the top ten. The rearrangement links TRBV11-2 to TRBJ1-5; the D gene is possibly TRBD1 (5 bases). This clonotype originated in an adult with an advanced solid tumor such as melanoma, head and neck, liver or kidney cancer. This specimen consisted of CD4+ or CD8+ T cells sorted from blood, obtained in a trial of the OX40 agonist ivuxolimab. The CDR3 DNA reads TGTGCCAGCAGCTACCGGGGCAAAGAGAGCCCCCAGCATTTT. Its translation is CASSYRGKESPQHF.